This T cell receptor (beta chain) originates from a study of T cells in women clearing cervical HPV infection. Repertoires were generated with immunoSEQ multiplex PCR, while TCRdb's copy carries only in-frame clones and drops some. This repertoire comprises tens of thousands of clones; its ten largest clones make up roughly 7.2%. The CDR3 is made up of 20 amino acids. Germline V gene sequence: CDR1 KGHSH, CDR2 LQKENI. V lost 1 base and J lost 5; bases outside the gene matches: 16. A word on this clone: Its antigen remains unidentified. The read ends 3 residues before the CDR3 terminus; that terminus is restored from the germline J gene.

General study results and limits: Combining TCR richness with V gene abundances gave roughly 0.8 AUC. Cases carried less TRBV6-7 than controls: roughly 0.12% versus 0.17%. Effector/memory and HPV-specific T cells were not isolated, and association timing is unknown.

The sequencing input was blood buffy coat. The sequence came from a woman between 18 and 75 years old with a cervical HPV16 infection that either progressed to CIN3+ or cleared (not recorded which). The chain combines TRBV18 with TRBJ2-3; 12 positions match TRBD2. CDR3 DNA, as far as it was read: TGTGCCAGCTCACCACTACTAGCGGGGGGCTTCGGAGATACTAGAGATACG. Translating gives CASSPLLAGGFGDTRDT. The entire CDR3 protein is CASSPLLAGGFGDTRDTQYF.